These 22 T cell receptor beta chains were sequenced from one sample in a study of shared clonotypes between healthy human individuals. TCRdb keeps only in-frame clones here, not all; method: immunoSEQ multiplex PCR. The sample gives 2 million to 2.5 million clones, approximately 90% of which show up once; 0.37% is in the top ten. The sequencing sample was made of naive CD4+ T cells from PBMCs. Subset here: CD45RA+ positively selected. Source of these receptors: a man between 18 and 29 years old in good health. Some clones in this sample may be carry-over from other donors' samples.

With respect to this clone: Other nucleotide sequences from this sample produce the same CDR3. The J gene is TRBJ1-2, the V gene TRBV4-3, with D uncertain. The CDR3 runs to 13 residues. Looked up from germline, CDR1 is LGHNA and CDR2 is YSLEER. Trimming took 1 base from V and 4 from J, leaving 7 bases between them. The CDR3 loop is CASSQGPGYGYTF. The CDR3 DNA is TGCGCCAGCAGCCAAGGGCCGGGCTATGGCTACACCTTC.

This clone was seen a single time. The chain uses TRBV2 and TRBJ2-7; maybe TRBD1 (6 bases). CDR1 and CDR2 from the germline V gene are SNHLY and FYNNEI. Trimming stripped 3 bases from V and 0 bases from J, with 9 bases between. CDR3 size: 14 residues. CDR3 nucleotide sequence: TGTGCCAGCAGTGAGGGACATACCTCCTACGAGCAGTACTTC. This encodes CASSEGHTSYEQYF.

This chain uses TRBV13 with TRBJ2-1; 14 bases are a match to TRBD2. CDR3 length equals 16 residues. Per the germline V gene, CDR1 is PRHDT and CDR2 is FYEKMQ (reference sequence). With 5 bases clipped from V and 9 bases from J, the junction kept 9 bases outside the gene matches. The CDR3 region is CASSRGLAGVGSEQFF. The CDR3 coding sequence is TGTGCCAGCAGCCGGGGACTAGCGGGAGTTGGCAGTGAGCAGTTCTTC.

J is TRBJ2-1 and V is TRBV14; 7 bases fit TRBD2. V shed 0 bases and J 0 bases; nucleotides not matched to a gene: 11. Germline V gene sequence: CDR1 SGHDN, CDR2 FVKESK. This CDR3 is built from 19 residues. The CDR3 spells CASSQEIQASGLSYNEQFF. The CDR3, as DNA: TGTGCCAGCAGCCAAGAAATTCAGGCTAGCGGCCTCTCCTACAATGAGCAGTTCTTC. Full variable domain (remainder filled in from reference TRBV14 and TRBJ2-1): EAGVTQFPSHSVIEKGQTVTLRCDPISGHDNLYWYRRVMGKEIKFLLHFVKESKQDESGMPNNRFLAERTGGTYSTLKVQPAELEDSGVYFCASSQEIQASGLSYNEQFFGPGTRLTVL.

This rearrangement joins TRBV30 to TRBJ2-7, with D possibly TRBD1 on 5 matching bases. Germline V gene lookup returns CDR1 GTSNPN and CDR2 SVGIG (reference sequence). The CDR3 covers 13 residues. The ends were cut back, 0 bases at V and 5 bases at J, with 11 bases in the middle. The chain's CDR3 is CAWSVGPRNEQYF. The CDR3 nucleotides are TGTGCCTGGAGTGTGGGGCCACGGAACGAGCAGTACTTC. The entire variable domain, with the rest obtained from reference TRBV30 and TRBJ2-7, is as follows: SQTIHQWPATLVQPVGSPLSLECTVEGTSNPNLYWYRQAAGRGLQLLFYSVGIGQISSEVPQNLSASRPQDRQFILSSKKLLLSDSGFYLCAWSVGPRNEQYFGPGTRLTVT.

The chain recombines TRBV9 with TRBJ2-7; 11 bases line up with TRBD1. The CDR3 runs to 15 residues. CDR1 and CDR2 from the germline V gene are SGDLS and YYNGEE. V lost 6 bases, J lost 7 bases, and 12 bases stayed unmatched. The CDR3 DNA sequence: TGTGCCAGCACCGCCCTAGGACAGGGGGCGCAAGAGCAGTACTTC. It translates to CASTALGQGAQEQYF.

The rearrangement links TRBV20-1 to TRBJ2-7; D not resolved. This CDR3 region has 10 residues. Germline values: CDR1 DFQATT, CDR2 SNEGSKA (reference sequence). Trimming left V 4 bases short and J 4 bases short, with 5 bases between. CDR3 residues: CSAKVYEQYF. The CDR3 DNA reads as TGCAGTGCTAAAGTTTACGAGCAGTACTTC.

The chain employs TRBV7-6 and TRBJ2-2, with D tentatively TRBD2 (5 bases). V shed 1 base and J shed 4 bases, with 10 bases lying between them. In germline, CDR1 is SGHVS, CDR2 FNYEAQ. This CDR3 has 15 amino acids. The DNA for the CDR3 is TGTGCCAGCAGCTTAGTAACTAGTCCCACCGGGGAGCTGTTTTTT. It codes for CASSLVTSPTGELFF. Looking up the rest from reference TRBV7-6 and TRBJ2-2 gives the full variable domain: GAGVSQSPRYKVTKRGQDVALRCDPISGHVSLYWYRQALGQGPEFLTYFNYEAQQDKSGLPNDRFSAERPEGSISTLTIQRTEQRDSAMYRCASSLVTSPTGELFFGEGSRLTVL.

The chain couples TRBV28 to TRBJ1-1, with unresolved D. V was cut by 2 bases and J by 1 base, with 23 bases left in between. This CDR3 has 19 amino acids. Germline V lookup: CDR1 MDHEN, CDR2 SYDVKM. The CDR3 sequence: CASSLPLRFREFGNTEAFF. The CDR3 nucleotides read TGTGCCAGCAGTTTACCCCTTCGTTTCCGGGAATTTGGGAACACTGAAGCTTTCTTT.

The CDR3 reads CAWGGGLAGGRGELFF. The DNA of the CDR3 is TGTGCCTGGGGTGGGGGACTAGCGGGAGGACGAGGGGAGCTGTTTTTT. This rearrangement joins TRBV30 to TRBJ2-2, with 15 bases that match TRBD2. This CDR3 is 16 amino acids long. The V gene's germline CDR1 is GTSNPN and CDR2 SVGIG (reference sequence). V lost 5 bases to trimming and J lost 8 bases; unmatched junction nucleotides: 9. The entire variable domain, with the rest obtained from reference TRBV30 and TRBJ2-2, is as follows: SQTIHQWPATLVQPVGSPLSLECTVEGTSNPNLYWYRQAAGRGLQLLFYSVGIGQISSEVPQNLSASRPQDRQFILSSKKLLLSDSGFYLCAWGGGLAGGRGELFFGEGSRLTVL.

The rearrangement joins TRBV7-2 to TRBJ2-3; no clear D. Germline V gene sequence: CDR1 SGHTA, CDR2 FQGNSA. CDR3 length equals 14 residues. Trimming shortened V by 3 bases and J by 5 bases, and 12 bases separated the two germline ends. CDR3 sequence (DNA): TGTGCCAGCAGCTTGGCCCTTCTAGGAGATACGCAGTATTTT. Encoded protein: CASSLALLGDTQYF.

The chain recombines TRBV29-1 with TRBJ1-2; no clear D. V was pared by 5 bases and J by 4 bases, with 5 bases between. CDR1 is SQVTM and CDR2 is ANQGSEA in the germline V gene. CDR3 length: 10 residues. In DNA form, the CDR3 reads TGCAGCGTTCCTGGCTATGGCTACACCTTC. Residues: CSVPGYGYTF.

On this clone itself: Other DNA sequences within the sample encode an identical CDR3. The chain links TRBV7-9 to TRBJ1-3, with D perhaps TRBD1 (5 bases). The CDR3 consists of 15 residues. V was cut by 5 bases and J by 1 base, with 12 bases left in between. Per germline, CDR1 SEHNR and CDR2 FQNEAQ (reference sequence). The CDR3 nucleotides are TGTGCCAGCAGCCCCCCCGGGGGTTCTGGAAACACCATATATTTT. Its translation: CASSPPGGSGNTIYF. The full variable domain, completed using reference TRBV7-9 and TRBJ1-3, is DTGVSQNPRHKITKRGQNVTFRCDPISEHNRLYWYRQTLGQGPEFLTYFQNEAQLEKSRLLSDRFSAERPKGSFSTLEIQRTEQGDSAMYLCASSPPGGSGNTIYFGEGSWLTVV.

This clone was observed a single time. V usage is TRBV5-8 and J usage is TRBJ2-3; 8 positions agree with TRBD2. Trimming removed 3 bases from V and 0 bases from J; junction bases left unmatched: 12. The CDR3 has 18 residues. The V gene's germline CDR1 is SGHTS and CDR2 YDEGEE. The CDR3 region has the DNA TGTGCCAGCAGCTGGCGGGGGCATAGCGGGGCTAGCACAGATACGCAGTATTTT. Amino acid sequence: CASSWRGHSGASTDTQYF.

CDR3 bases: TGTGCCAGCAGCTTTAAGGATTACGAGCAGTACTTC. This codes for CASSFKDYEQYF. V and J are TRBV5-4 and TRBJ2-7; D gene ambiguous. There are 12 residues in the CDR3. Germline assignment: CDR1 SGHNT and CDR2 YYREEE (reference sequence). V lost 2 bases and J lost 4, with 7 bases in between.

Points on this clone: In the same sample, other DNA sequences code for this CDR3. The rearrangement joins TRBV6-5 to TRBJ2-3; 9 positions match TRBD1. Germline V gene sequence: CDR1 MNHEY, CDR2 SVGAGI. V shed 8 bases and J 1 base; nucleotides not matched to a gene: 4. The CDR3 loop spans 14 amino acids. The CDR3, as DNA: TGTGCCAGCCGAAGGGACAGGGGCACAGATACGCAGTATTTT. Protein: CASRRDRGTDTQYF.

CDR3 protein: CASGGQGYLGEKLFF. The CDR3 region has the DNA TGTGCCTCGGGGGGACAGGGGTATCTTGGGGAAAAACTGTTTTTT. The V call is TRBV30, the J call TRBJ1-4, with 10 bases that match TRBD1. The J segment lost 8 bases and the V segment lost 7 bases, leaving 13 bases of the junction unmatched. CDR1 is GTSNPN, CDR2 SVGIG, per germline (reference sequence). This CDR3 is 15 amino acids long.

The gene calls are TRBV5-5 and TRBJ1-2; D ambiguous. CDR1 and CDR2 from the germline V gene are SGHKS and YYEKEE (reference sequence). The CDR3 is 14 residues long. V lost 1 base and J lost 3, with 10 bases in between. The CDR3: CASSLLAHDYGYTF. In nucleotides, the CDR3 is TGTGCCAGCAGCTTGCTCGCACACGACTATGGCTACACCTTC.

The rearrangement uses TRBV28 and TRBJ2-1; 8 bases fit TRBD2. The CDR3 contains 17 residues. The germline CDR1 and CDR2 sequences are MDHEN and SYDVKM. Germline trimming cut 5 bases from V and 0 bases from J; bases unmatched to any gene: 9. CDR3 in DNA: TGTGCCAGCAGTCGACTAGCGCCCGAGAGCTCCTACAATGAGCAGTTCTTC. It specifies CASSRLAPESSYNEQFF.

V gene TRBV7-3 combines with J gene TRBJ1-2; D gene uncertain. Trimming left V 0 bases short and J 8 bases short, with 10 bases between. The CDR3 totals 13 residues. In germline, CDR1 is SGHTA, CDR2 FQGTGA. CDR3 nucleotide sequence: TGTGCCAGCAGCTTAACGTTGGGGTCCGGCTACACCTTC. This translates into CASSLTLGSGYTF.

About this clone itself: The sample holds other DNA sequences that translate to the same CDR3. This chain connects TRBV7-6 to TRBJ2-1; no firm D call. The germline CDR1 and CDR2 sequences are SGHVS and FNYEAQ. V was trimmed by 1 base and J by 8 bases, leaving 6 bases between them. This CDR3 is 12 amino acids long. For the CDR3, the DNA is TGTGCCAGCAGCTTAGTGGGTGATGAGCAGTTCTTC. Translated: CASSLVGDEQFF.

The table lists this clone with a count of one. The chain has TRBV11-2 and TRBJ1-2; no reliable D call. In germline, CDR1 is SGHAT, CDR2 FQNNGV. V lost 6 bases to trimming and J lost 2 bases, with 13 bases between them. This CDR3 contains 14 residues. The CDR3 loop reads CASRLPGQNYGYTF. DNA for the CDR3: TGTGCCAGCAGATTACCGGGTCAAAACTATGGCTACACCTTC.